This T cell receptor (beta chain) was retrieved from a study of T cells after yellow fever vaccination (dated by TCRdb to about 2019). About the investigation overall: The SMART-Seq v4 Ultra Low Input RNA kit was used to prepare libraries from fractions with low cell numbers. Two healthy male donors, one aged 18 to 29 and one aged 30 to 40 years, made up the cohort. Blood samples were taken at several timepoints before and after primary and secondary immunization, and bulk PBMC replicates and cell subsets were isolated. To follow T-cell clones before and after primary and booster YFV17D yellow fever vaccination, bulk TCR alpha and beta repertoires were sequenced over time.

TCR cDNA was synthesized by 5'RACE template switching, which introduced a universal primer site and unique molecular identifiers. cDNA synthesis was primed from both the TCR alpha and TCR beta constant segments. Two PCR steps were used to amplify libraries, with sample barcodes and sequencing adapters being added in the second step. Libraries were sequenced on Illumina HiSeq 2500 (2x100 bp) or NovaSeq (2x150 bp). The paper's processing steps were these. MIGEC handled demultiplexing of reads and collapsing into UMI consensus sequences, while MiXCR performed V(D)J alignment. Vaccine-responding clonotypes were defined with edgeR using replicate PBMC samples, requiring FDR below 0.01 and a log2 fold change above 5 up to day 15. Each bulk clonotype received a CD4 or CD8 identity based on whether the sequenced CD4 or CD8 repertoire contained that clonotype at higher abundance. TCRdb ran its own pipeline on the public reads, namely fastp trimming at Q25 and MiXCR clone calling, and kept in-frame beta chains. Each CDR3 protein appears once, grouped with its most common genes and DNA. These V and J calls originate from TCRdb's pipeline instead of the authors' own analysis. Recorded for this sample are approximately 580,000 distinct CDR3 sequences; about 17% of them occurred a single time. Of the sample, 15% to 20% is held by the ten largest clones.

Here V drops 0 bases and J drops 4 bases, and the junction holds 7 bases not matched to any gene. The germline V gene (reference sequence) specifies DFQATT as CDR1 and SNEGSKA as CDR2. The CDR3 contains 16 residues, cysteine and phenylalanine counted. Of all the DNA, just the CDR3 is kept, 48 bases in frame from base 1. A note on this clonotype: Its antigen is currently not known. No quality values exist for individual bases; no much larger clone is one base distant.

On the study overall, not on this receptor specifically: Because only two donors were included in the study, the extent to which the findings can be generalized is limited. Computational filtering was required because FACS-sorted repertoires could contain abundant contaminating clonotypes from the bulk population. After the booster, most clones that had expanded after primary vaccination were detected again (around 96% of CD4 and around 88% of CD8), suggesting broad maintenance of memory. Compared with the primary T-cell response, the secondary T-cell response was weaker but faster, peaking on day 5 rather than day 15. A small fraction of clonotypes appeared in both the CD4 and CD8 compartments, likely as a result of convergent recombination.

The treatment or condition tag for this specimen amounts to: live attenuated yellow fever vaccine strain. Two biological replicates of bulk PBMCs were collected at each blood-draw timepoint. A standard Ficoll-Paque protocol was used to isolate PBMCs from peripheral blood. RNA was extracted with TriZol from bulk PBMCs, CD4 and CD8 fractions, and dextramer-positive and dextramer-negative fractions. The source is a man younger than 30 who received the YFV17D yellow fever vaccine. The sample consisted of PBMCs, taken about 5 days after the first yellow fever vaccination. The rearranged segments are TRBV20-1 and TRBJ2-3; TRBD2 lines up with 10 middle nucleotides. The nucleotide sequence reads TGCAGTGCTAGAGATCCCCTAGCGGGGGTCCCAGATACGCAGTATTTT. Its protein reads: CSARDPLAGVPDTQYF.